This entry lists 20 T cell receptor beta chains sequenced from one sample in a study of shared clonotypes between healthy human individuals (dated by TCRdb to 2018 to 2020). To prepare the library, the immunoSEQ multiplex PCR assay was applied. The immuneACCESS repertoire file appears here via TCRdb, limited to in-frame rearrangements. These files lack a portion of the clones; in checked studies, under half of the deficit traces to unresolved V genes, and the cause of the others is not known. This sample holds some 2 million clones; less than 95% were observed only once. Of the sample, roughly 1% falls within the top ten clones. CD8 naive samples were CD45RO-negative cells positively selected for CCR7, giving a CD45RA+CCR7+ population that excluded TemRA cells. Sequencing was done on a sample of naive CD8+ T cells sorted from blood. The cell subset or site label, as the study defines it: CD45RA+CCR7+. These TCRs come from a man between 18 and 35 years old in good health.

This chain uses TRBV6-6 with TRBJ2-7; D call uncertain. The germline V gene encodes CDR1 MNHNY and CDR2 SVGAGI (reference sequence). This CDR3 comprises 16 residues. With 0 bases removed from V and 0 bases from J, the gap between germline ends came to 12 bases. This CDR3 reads CASSYSRVISSYEQYF. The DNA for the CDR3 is TGTGCCAGCAGTTACTCGCGAGTTATAAGCTCCTACGAGCAGTACTTC.

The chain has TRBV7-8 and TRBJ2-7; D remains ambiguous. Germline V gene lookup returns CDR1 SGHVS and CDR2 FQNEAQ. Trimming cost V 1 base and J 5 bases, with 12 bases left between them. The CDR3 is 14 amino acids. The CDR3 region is CASSLDAMGHEQYF. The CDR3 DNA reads TGTGCCAGCAGCTTAGACGCCATGGGCCACGAGCAGTACTTC. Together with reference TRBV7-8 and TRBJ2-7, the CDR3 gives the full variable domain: GAGVSQSPRYKVAKRGQDVALRCDPISGHVSLFWYQQALGQGPEFLTYFQNEAQLDKSGLPSDRFFAERPEGSVSTLKIQRTQQEDSAVYLCASSLDAMGHEQYFGPGTRLTVT.

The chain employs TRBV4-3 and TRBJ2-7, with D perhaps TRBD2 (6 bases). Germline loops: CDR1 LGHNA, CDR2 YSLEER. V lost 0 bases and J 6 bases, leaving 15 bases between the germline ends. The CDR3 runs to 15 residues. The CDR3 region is CASSQERGPGVEQYF. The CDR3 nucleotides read TGCGCCAGCAGCCAAGAGCGGGGCCCCGGGGTCGAGCAGTACTTC.

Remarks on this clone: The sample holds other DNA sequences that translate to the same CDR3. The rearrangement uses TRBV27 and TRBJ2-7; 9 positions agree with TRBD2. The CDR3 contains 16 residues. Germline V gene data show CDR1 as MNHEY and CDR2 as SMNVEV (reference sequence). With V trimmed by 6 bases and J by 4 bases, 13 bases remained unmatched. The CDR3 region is CASSPSSGILSYEQYF. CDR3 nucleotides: TGTGCCAGCAGCCCCTCTAGCGGGATTCTCTCTTACGAGCAGTACTTC.

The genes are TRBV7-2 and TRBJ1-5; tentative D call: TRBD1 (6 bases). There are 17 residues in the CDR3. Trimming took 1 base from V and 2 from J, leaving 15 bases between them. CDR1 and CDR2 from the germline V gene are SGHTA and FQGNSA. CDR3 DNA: TGTGCCAGCAGCTTAGTGTTCCAGGGGTCGGGCAATCAGCCCCAGCATTTT. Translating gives CASSLVFQGSGNQPQHF.

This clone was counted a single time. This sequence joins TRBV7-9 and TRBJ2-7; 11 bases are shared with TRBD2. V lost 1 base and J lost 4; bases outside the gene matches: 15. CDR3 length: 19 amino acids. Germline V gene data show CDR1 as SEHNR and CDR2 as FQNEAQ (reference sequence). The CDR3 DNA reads TGTGCCAGCAGCTTAGTGGAAACTAGCGGGGGCCACATAACGTACGAGCAGTACTTC. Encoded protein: CASSLVETSGGHITYEQYF.

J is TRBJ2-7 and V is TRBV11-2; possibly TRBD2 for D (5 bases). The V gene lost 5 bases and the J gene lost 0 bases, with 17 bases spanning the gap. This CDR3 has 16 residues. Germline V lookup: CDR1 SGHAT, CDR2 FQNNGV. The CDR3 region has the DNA TGTGCCAGCAGCCCCAAGAGTAGCGCCAGCTCCTACGAGCAGTACTTC. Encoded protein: CASSPKSSASSYEQYF.

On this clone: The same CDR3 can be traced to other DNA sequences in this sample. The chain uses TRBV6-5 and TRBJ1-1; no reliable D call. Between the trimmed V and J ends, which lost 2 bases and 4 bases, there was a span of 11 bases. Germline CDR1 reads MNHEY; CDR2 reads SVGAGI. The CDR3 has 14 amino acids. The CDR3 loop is CASSYLEGGTEAFF. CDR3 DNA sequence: TGTGCCAGCAGTTACCTTGAGGGCGGCACTGAAGCTTTCTTT.

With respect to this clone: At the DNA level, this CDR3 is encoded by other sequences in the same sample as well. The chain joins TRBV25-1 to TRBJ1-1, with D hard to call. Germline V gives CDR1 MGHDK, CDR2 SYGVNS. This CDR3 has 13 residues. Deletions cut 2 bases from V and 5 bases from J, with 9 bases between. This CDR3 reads CASSEGGVTEAFF. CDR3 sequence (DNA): TGTGCCAGCAGTGAAGGTGGAGTGACTGAAGCTTTCTTT.

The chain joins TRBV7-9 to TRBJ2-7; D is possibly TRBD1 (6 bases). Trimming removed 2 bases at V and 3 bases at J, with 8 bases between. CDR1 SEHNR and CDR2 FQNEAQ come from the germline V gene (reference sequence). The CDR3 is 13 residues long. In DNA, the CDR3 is TGTGCCAGCAGCTTAAGACAGGACTACGAGCAGTACTTC. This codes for CASSLRQDYEQYF. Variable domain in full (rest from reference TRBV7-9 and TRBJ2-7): DTGVSQNPRHKITKRGQNVTFRCDPISEHNRLYWYRQTLGQGPEFLTYFQNEAQLEKSRLLSDRFSAERPKGSFSTLEIQRTEQGDSAMYLCASSLRQDYEQYFGPGTRLTVT.

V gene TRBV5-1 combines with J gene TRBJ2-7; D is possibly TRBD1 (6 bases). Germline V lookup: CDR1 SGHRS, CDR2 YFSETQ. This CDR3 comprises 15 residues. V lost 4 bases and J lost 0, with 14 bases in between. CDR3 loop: CASSTRQVASYEQYF. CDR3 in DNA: TGCGCCAGCAGCACCCGACAGGTGGCCTCCTACGAGCAGTACTTC.

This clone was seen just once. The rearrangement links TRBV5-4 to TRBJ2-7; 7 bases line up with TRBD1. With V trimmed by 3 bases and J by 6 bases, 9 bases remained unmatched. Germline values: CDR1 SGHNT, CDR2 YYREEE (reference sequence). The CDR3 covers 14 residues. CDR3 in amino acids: CASSSRGRVGEQYF. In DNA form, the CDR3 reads TGTGCCAGCAGCTCGAGGGGGCGGGTTGGCGAGCAGTACTTC.

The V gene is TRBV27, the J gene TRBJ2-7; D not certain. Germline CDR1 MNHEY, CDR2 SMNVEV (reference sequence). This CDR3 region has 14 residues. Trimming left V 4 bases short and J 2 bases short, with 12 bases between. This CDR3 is CASSSSRRAYEQYF. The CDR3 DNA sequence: TGTGCCAGCAGTTCCTCGCGCAGAGCCTACGAGCAGTACTTC.

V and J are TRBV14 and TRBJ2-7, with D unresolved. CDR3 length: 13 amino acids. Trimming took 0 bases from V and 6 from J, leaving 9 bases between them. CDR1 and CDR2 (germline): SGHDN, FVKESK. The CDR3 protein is CASSQENPLEQYF. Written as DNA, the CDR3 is TGTGCCAGCAGCCAAGAGAATCCCCTCGAGCAGTACTTC.

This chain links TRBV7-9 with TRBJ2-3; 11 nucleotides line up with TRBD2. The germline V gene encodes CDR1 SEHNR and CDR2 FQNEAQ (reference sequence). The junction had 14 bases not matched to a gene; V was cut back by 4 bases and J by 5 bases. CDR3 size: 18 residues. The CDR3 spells CASSSSEVTSGSQDTQYF. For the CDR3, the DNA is TGTGCCAGCAGCTCCTCAGAAGTCACTAGCGGGAGCCAAGATACGCAGTATTTT.

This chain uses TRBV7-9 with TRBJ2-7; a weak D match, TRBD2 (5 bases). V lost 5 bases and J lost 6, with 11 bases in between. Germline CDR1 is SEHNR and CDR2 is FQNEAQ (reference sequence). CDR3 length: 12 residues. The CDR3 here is CASSRIGGEQYF. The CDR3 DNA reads TGTGCCAGCAGCCGTATTGGAGGCGAGCAGTACTTC. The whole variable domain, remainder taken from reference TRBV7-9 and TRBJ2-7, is DTGVSQNPRHKITKRGQNVTFRCDPISEHNRLYWYRQTLGQGPEFLTYFQNEAQLEKSRLLSDRFSAERPKGSFSTLEIQRTEQGDSAMYLCASSRIGGEQYFGPGTRLTVT.

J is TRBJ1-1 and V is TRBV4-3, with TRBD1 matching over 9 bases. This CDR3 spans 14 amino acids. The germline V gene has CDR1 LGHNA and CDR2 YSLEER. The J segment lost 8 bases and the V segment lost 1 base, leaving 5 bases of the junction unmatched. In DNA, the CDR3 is TGCGCCAGCAGCCAAGGAACAGGGGGCGAGGAAGCTTTCTTT. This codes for CASSQGTGGEEAFF.

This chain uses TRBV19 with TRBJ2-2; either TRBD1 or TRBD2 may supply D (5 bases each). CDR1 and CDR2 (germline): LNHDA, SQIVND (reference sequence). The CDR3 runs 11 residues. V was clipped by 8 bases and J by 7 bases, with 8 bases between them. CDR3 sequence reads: CASQRGGELFF. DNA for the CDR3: TGTGCCAGTCAGAGGGGCGGGGAGCTGTTTTTT.

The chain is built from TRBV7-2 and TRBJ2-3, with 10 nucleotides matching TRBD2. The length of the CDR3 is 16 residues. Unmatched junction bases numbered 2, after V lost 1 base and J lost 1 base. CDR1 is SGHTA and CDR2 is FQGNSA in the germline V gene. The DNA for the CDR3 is TGTGCCAGCAGCTTAGAGGGGACTAGCGGCACAGATACGCAGTATTTT. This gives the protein CASSLEGTSGTDTQYF.

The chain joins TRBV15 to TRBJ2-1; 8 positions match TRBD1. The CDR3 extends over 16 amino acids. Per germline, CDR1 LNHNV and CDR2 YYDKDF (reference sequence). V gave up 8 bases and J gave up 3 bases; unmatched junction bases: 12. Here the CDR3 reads CATDKLGTGFYNEQFF. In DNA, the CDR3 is TGTGCCACCGATAAACTCGGGACAGGCTTCTACAATGAGCAGTTCTTC. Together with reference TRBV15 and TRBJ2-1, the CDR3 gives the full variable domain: DAMVIQNPRYQVTQFGKPVTLSCSQTLNHNVMYWYQQKSSQAPKLLFHYYDKDFNNEADTPDNFQSRRPNTSFCFLDIRSPGLGDTAMYLCATDKLGTGFYNEQFFGPGTRLTVL.